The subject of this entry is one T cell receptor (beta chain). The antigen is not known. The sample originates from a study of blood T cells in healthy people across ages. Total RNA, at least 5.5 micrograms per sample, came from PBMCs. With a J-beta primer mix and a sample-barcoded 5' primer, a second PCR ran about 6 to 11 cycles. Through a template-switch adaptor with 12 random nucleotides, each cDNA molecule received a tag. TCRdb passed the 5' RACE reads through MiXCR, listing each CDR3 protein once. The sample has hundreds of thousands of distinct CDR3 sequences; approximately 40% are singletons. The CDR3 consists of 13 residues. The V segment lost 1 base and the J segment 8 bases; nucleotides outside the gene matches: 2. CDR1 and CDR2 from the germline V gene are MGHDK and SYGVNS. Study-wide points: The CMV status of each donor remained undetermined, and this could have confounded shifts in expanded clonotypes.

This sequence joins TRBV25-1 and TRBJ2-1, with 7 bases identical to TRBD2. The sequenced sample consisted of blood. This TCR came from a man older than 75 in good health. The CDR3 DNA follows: TGTGCCAGCAGTGAATCTCTAGCGGATGAGCAGTTCTTC. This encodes CASSESLADEQFF.